This T cell receptor (beta chain) is from a study of post-analysis software for immune sequencing data. Points from the study as a whole: Patients with multiple sclerosis recorded significantly lower normalized Chao1 diversity than controls, the study found. Five or six TRBV segments were significantly more frequent in patients than in controls. TRBV5-6, TRBV5-1 and TRBV20-1 were among these segments.

In this sample, this clonotype turned up a few times. Antigen: not known. V was trimmed by 8 bases and J by 0 bases, leaving 14 bases between them. The length of the CDR3 is 14 residues. Germline V CDR1 and CDR2: MNHNY, SVGAGI (reference sequence). Tagging with unique molecular identifiers was a feature of the TCR beta cDNA libraries. T cells numbering about 0.95 to 10 million gave rise to about 490,000 cDNA molecules. In TCRdb, the PCR reads were re-called with MiXCR into one record per CDR3 protein. The repertoire has approximately 770,000 distinct CDR3 sequences, under 60% of them found once; the top ten carry 4.9%.

The sequence was collected from a girl aged 5-17 years with multiple sclerosis. The chain joins TRBV6-6 to TRBJ2-7; no clear D gene. Source material: blood. CDR3 nucleotide sequence: TGTGCCAGCGCACGAATAGTTGACTCCTACGAGCAGTACTTC. Its translation: CASARIVDSYEQYF.